The entry that follows covers one T cell receptor beta chain sequence. Its matching antigen is unknown. These data come from a study of cytomegalovirus exposure and HLA in healthy donors. Study-level background: The same platform was used for the roughly 120 validation repertoires and the roughly 720 first-cohort repertoires, a later analysis reported. Overall study findings and caveats: Reports indicated that the classifier achieved high specificity and sensitivity in diagnosing cytomegalovirus status. In vitro work confirmed that a few CMV-associated chains recognize CMV antigens.

Produced via immunoSEQ multiplex PCR; TCRdb's table is partial and in-frame only. The sample contains about 97,000 clones, 85% to 95% of which appear only once. The sample taken for sequencing was PBMCs. The source of this sequence is a young woman in good health and CMV-seronegative.

As DNA, the CDR3 is TGTGCCAGCAGCGTAGAGTCTAGACAGCAGTTCTTC. This translates into CASSVESRQQFF. The chain is built from TRBV9 and TRBJ2-1; D call uncertain. This CDR3 region has 12 residues. The germline V and J ends were trimmed by 0 bases and 11 bases, with 9 bases remaining between them. The germline CDR1 and CDR2 sequences are SGDLS and YYNGEE.